This TCR beta chain originates from a study of T-cell memory formation after mild COVID-19. About the research overall: TCR clusters were mostly confined to one donor each.

CDR3 length: 14 amino acids. V lost 5 bases and J lost 3, with 13 bases in between. Per germline, CDR1 SGHTA and CDR2 FQGNSA. Constant-segment primers and 5'RACE yielded cDNA libraries for TCR alpha and TCR beta, each carrying sample barcodes and UMIs. TCRdb itself ran the 5' RACE reads through MiXCR, one entry per CDR3 protein. The repertoire holds over 500,000 distinct CDR3 sequences, with roughly 17% as singletons. This chain links TRBV7-2 with TRBJ1-2; no clear D gene. The TCR sequence derives from an adult woman who had mild COVID-19 (a few samples of this study predate the infection). Cell type and time point are not known. Source material: PBMCs or a T cell subset sorted from them (not recorded which). DNA of the CDR3: TGTGCCAGCAGCCCGGGAGGTCAGGACTATGGCTACACCTTC. It translates to CASSPGGQDYGYTF.